This TCR beta chain was found in a study of CD8 T cells in ankylosing spondylitis (dated by TCRdb to about 2017). Study-wide context: To find TCR variants linked to disease, the study profiled T cell receptor beta repertoires in ankylosing spondylitis patients and healthy donors. The full study cohort was made up of 25 ankylosing spondylitis patients and 108 healthy donors. Peripheral blood was sampled, and synovial fluid was additionally collected from ankylosing spondylitis patients.

This clonotype was seen repeatedly, ten times or more. The antigen this receptor binds is unknown. Base qualities are not provided; no much larger clone lies one nucleotide away. Paper-wide results and their limitations: The disease-linked clones were reported to be significantly enriched in matched synovial fluid samples from ankylosing spondylitis patients. Some TCR beta motif variants had previously been reported in synovial fluid and blood of reactive arthritis patients, which suggested common disease-initiation mechanisms. A TCR beta motif made up of several highly homologous amino acid variants appeared to be characteristic of blood from ankylosing spondylitis patients. A CD8+ phenotype was shown by the disease-linked clones, which were found at relatively low frequencies in peripheral blood.

V is cut by 8 bases and J by 7 bases, and the space between the germline ends is 27 bases. Including cysteine and phenylalanine, the CDR3 has 17 amino acids. Of the read, only the CDR3 DNA is kept; its 51 bases are in frame from base 1. Looking up the germline V gene yields CDR1 WSHSY and CDR2 SAAADI. Data came from an Illumina HiSeq 2500. Quantitative 5'-RACE with molecular barcodes was the method used to prepare the TCR beta libraries. Per the original workflow: A new computational method based on a probabilistic model of VDJ rearrangement was used to identify disease-linked TCR variants. TCRdb applied fastp at Q25 and MiXCR to the public reads, then kept only in-frame beta chains. Rows are combined by CDR3 protein, so each entry shows the most common genes and DNA. It is TCRdb's table, rather than the study itself, that gives the V and J calls and clone size. The sample records over 30,000 distinct CDR3 sequences, roughly 11% of which are singletons. Of the sample, around 21% is held by the ten largest clones.

For each ankylosing spondylitis patient, the synovial fluid sample was matched to a blood sample from that same patient. This sequence uses TRBV10-2 and TRBJ1-5, and the D gene may be TRBD1, 6 bases matching. The sample comprised synovial fluid, either unsorted or a sorted T cell fraction (not recorded which). The TCR comes from a male donor with ankylosing spondylitis. The CDR3 reads CASGPYILGQIGQPQHF. The DNA is TGCGCCAGCGGACCTTACATCCTAGGACAGATCGGACAGCCCCAGCATTTT.